The clone carrying this TCR beta chain was observed at least ten times. Its antigen remains unidentified. The CDR3 runs 13 residues. With 4 bases removed from V and 9 bases from J, the gap between germline ends came to 13 bases. Per the germline V gene, CDR1 is MNHNS and CDR2 is SASEGT. Healthy Russian Caucasian donors spanned ages 6 to 90 years. Samples each yielded at least 6 micrograms of total RNA. The use of a sample-barcoded 5' primer and a J-beta primer mix characterized a second PCR of about 7 to 12 cycles. TCRdb ran MiXCR on the 5' RACE reads and lists one entry per CDR3 protein. This sample has fewer than 800,000 distinct CDR3 sequences, with about 30% found just once. These data originate in a study of blood T cells in healthy people across ages. Broader study findings: More naive CD4+ cells and higher diversity were found in long-lived than in aged donors. TCR beta diversity tracked closely with naive T cell percentage.

The sequenced sample consisted of blood. The V gene is TRBV6-1, the J gene TRBJ2-1; no definite D call. This clonotype was obtained from a woman at least 80 years old in good health. The CDR3 DNA reads TGTGCCAGCAGTGGGGGTAGGGAACGTGAGCAGTTCTTC. Encoded protein: CASSGGREREQFF.